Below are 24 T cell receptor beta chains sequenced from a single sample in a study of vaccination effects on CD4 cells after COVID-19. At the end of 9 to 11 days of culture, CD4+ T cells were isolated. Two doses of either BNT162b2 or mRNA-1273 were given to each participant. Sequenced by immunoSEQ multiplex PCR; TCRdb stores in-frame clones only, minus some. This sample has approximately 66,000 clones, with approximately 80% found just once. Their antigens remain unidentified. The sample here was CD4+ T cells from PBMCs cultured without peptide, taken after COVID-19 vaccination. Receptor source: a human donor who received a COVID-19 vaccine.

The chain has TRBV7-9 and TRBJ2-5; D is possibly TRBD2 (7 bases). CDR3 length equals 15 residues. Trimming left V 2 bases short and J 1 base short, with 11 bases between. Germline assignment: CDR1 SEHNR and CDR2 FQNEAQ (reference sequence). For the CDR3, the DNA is TGTGCCAGCAGCTTAAGGGGGGGCTCCCAAGAGACCCAGTACTTC. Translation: CASSLRGGSQETQYF.

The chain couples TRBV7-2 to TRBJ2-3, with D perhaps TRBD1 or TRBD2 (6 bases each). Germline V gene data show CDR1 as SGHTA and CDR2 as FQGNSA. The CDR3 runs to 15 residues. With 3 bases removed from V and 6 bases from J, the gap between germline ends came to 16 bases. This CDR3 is CASSFDRGRPDTQYF. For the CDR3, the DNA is TGTGCCAGCAGCTTCGACCGGGGGCGACCGGATACGCAGTATTTT.

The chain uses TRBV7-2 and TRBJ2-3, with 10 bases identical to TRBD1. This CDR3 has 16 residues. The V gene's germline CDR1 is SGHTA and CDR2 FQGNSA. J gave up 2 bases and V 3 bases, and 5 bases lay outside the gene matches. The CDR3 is CASSLTGGLSTDTQYF. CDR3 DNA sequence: TGTGCCAGCAGCTTGACAGGGGGCCTGTCCACAGATACGCAGTATTTT.

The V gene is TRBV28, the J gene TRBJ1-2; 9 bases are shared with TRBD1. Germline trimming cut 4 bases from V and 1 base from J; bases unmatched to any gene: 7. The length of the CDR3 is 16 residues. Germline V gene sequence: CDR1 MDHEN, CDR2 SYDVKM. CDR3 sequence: CASSSAGTGHNYGYTF. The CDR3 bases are TGTGCCAGCAGTTCCGCCGGGACAGGGCATAACTATGGCTACACCTTC.

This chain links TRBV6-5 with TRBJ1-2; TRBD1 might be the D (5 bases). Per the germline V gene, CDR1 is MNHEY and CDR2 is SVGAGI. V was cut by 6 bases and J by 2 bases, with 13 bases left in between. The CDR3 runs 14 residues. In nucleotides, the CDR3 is TGTGCCAGCAGCCTAGGGACGGCGAACTATGGCTACACCTTC. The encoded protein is CASSLGTANYGYTF.

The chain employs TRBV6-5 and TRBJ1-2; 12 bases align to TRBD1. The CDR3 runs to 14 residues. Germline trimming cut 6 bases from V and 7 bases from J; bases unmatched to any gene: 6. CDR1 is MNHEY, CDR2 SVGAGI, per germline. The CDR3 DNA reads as TGTGCCAGCAGCCAGGGACAGGGGGCAGGTGGCTACACCTTC. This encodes CASSQGQGAGGYTF.

The chain's CDR3 is CASSLLIASSGNTIYF. The CDR3 DNA reads as TGTGCCAGCAGCTTGTTGATAGCAAGCTCTGGAAACACCATATATTTT. The genes are TRBV11-2 and TRBJ1-3, with D unresolved. CDR1 and CDR2 from the germline V gene are SGHAT and FQNNGV. V was shortened by 3 bases and J by 0 bases, with 12 bases between the two germline ends. This CDR3 has 16 amino acids.

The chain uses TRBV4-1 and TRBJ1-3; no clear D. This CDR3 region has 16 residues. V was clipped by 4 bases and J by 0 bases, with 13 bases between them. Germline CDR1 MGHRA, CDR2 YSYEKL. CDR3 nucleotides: TGCGCCAGCAGCCCCCGTATCCTATTCTCTGGAAACACCATATATTTT. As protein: CASSPRILFSGNTIYF.

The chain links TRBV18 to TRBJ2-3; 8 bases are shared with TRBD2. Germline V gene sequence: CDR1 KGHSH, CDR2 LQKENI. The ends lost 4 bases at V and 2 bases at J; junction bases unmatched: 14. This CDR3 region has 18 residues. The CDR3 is CASSHDRVAGLNTDTQYF. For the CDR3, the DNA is TGTGCCAGCTCACACGACCGGGTAGCGGGGCTAAACACAGATACGCAGTATTTT.

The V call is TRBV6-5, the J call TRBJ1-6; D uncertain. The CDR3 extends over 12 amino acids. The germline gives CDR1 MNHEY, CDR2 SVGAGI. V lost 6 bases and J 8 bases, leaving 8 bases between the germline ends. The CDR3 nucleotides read TGTGCCAGCAGCCCCTTGGATTCACCCCTCCACTTT. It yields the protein CASSPLDSPLHF.

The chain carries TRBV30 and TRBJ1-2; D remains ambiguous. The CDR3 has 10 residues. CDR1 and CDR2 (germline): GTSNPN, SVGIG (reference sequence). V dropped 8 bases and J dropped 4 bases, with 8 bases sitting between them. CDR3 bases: TGTGCCGGTGATTTCTATGGCTACACCTTC. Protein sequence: CAGDFYGYTF.

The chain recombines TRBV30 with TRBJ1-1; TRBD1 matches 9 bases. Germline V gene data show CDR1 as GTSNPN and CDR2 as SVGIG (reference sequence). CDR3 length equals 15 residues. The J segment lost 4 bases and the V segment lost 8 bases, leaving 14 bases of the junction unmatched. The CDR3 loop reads CAVQGGQGLITEAFF. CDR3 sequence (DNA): TGTGCCGTACAAGGGGGACAGGGACTTATCACTGAAGCTTTCTTT.

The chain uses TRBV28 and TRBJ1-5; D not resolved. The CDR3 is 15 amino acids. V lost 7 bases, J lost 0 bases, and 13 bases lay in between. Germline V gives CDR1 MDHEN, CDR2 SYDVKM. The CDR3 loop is CASTGPGTSNQPQHF. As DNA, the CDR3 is TGTGCCAGCACTGGACCGGGAACTAGCAATCAGCCCCAGCATTTT.

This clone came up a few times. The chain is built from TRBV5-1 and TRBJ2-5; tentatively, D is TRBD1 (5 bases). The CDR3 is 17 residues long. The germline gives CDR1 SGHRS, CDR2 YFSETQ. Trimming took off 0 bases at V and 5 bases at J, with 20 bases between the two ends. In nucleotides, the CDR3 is TGCGCCAGCAGCTTGGGGGTCAGGGTCGGTTCGGGTGAGACCCAGTACTTC. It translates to CASSLGVRVGSGETQYF.

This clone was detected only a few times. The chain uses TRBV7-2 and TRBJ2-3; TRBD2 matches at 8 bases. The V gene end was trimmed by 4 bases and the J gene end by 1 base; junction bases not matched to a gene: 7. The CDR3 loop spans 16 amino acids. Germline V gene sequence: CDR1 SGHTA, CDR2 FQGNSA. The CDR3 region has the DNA TGTGCCAGCAGCTCGCAAGCGGGGGTGGGCACAGATACGCAGTATTTT. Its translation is CASSSQAGVGTDTQYF.

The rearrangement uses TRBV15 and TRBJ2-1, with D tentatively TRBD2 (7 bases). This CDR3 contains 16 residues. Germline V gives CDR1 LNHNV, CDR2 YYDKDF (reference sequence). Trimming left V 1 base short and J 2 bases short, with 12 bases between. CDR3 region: CATSRVRGGAYNEQFF. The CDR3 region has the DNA TGTGCCACCAGCAGAGTGAGGGGGGGAGCCTACAATGAGCAGTTCTTC.

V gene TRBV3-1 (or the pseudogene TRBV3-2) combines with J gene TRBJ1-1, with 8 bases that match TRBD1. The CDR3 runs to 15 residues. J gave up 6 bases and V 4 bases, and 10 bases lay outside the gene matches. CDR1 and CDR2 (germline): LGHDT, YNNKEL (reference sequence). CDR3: CASSPFGQGRAEAFF. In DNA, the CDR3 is TGTGCCAGCAGCCCATTCGGACAGGGCCGGGCTGAAGCTTTCTTT.

CDR3 amino acids: CASSATEGATNEKLFF. DNA of the CDR3: TGCGCCAGCAGCGCGACAGAGGGGGCAACTAATGAAAAACTGTTTTTT. The chain is built from TRBV5-1 and TRBJ1-4; D might be TRBD1 (6 bases). CDR1 and CDR2 (germline): SGHRS, YFSETQ. V lost 4 bases and J 0 bases, leaving 13 bases between the germline ends. This CDR3 comprises 16 residues.

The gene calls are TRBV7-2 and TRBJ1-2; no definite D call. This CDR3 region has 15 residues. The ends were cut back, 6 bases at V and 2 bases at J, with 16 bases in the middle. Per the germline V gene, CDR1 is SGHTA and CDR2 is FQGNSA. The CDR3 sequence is CASRQPSGRNYGYTF. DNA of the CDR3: TGTGCCAGCAGGCAGCCGAGCGGCCGCAACTATGGCTACACCTTC.

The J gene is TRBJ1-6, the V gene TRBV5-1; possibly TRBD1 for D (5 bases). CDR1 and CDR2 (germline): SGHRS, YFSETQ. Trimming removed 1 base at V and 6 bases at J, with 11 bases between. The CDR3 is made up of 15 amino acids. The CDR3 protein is CASSLWAGTNSPLHF. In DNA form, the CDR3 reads TGCGCCAGCAGCTTGTGGGCAGGGACTAATTCACCCCTCCACTTT.

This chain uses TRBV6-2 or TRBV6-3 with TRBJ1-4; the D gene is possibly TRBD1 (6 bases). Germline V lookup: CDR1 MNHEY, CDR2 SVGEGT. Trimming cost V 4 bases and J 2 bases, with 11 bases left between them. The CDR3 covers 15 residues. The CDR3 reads CASSSRGGTNEKLFF. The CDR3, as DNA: TGTGCCAGCAGTTCCCGCGGGGGCACTAATGAAAAACTGTTTTTT.

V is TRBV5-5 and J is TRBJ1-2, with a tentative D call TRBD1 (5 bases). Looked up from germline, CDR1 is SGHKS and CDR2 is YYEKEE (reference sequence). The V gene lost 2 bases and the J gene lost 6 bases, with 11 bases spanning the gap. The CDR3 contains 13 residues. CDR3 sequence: CASSFGGLDGYTF. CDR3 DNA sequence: TGTGCCAGCAGCTTTGGGGGTCTAGATGGCTACACCTTC.

The CDR3 nucleotides are TGTGCCAGCAGCTTAGGACATGGGGGCGCCCCTGAAGCTTTCTTT. Translating gives CASSLGHGGAPEAFF. This rearrangement joins TRBV13 to TRBJ1-1, with D possibly being TRBD1 (6 bases). Trimming removed 0 bases from V and 6 bases from J, with 14 bases in between. The CDR3 covers 15 residues. CDR1 PRHDT and CDR2 FYEKMQ come from the germline V gene (reference sequence).

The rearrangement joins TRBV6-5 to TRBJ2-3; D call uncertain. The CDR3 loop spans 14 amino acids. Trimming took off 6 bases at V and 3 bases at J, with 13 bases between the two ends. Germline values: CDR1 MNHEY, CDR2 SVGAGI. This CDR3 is CASRGSRVTDTQYF. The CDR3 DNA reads TGTGCCAGCAGAGGCAGTCGGGTGACAGATACGCAGTATTTT.